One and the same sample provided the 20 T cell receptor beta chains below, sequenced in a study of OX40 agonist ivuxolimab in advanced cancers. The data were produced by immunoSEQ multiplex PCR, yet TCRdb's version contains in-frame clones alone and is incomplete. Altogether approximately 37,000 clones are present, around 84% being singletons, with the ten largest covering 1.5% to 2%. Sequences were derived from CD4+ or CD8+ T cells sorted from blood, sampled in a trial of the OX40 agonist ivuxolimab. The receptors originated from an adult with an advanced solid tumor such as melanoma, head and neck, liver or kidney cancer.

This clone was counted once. The CDR3 sequence: CASSESGRQETQYF. The CDR3 DNA reads TGTGCCAGCAGTGAATCCGGCAGACAAGAGACCCAGTACTTC. The gene calls are TRBV25-1 and TRBJ2-5; D is undetermined. The CDR3 spans 14 residues. V lost 1 base, J lost 2 bases, and 8 bases lay in between. CDR1 and CDR2 (germline): MGHDK, SYGVNS. The entire variable domain, with the rest obtained from reference TRBV25-1 and TRBJ2-5, is as follows: EADIYQTPRYLVIGTGKKITLECSQTMGHDKMYWYQQDPGMELHLIHYSYGVNSTEKGDLSSESTVSRIRTEHFPLTLESARPSHTSQYLCASSESGRQETQYFGPGTRLLVL.

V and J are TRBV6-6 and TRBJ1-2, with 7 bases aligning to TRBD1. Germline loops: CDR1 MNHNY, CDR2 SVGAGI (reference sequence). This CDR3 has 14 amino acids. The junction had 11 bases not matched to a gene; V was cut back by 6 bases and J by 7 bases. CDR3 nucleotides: TGTGCCAGCAGCCCTCATGAAGGGGGCTCTGGCTACACCTTC. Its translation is CASSPHEGGSGYTF.

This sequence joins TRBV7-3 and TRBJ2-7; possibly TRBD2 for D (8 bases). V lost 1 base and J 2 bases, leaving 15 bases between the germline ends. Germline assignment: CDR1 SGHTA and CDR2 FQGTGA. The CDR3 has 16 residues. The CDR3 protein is CASSLNAGGQAYEQYF. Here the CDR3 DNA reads TGTGCCAGCAGCTTAAACGCGGGAGGACAGGCCTACGAGCAGTACTTC.

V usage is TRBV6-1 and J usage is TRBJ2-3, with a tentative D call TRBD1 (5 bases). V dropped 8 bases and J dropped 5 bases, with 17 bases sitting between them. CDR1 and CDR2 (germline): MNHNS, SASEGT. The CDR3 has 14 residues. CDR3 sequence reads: CASGLDRSQDTQYF. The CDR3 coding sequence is TGTGCCAGCGGTTTAGACAGATCACAAGATACGCAGTATTTT.

The CDR3 region has the DNA TGTGCCAGCAGCGGGGACAGGGGGCGCGTTCATGGCTACACCTTC. It encodes CASSGDRGRVHGYTF. The chain couples TRBV2 to TRBJ1-2, with 12 bases that match TRBD1. The CDR3 is 15 amino acids. Germline lookup yields CDR1 SNHLY and CDR2 FYNNEI. V dropped 6 bases and J dropped 6; count of bases not matched to a gene: 8.

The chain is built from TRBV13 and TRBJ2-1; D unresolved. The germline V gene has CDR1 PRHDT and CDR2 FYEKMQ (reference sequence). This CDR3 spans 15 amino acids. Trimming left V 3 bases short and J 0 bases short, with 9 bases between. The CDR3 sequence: CASSFKSSSYNEQFF. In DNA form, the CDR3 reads TGTGCCAGCAGCTTTAAATCGAGCTCCTACAATGAGCAGTTCTTC. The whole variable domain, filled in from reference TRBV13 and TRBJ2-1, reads AAGVIQSPRHLIKEKRETATLKCYPIPRHDTVYWYQQGPGQDPQFLISFYEKMQSDKGSIPDRFSAQQFSDYHSELNMSSLELGDSALYFCASSFKSSSYNEQFFGPGTRLTVL.

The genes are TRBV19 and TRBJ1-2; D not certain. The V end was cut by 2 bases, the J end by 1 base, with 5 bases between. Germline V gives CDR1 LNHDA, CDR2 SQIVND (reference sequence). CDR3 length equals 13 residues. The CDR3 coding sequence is TGTGCCAGTAGTATACTAAATAACTATGGCTACACCTTC. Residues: CASSILNNYGYTF.

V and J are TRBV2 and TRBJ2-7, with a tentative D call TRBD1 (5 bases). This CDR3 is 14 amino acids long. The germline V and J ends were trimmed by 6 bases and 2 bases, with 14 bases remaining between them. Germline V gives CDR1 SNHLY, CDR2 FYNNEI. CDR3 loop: CASRGRQVTYEQYF. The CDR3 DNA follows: TGTGCCAGCAGGGGGCGGCAGGTCACCTACGAGCAGTACTTC.

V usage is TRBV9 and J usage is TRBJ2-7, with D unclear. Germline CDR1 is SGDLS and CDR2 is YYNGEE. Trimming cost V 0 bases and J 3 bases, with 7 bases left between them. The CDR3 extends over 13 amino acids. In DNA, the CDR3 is TGTGCCAGCAGCGTAGGGGCCGACTACGAGCAGTACTTC. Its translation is CASSVGADYEQYF. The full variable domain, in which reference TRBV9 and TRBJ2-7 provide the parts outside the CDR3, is DSGVTQTPKHLITATGQRVTLRCSPRSGDLSVYWYQQSLDQGLQFLIQYYNGEERAKGNILERFSAQQFPDLHSELNLSSLELGDSALYFCASSVGADYEQYFGPGTRLTVT.

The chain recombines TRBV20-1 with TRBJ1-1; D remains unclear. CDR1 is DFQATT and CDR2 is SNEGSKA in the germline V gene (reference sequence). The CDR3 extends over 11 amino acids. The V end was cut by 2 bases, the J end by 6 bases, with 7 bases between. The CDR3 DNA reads TGCAGTGCTAGATCCGAACCTGAAGCTTTCTTT. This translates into CSARSEPEAFF.

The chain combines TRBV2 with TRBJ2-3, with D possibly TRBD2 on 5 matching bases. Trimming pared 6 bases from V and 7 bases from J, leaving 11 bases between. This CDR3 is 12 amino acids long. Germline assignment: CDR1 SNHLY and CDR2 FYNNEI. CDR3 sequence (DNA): TGTGCCAGCAGCCAGGACTTTTATACGCAGTATTTT. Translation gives CASSQDFYTQYF.

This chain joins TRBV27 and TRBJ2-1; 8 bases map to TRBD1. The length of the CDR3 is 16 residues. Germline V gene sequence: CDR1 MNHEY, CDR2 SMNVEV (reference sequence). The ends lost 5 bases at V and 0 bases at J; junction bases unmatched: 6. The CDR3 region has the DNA TGTGCCAGCAGTGGGGACAGGACCAGCTCCTACAATGAGCAGTTCTTC. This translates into CASSGDRTSSYNEQFF.

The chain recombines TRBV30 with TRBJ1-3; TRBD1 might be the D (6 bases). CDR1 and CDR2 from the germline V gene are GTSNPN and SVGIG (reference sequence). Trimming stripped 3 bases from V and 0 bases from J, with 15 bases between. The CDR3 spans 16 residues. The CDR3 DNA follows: TGTGCCTGGAGCCAGGGGAAGTTTAGCTCTGGAAACACCATATATTTT. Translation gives CAWSQGKFSSGNTIYF. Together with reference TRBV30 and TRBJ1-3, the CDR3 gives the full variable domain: SQTIHQWPATLVQPVGSPLSLECTVEGTSNPNLYWYRQAAGRGLQLLFYSVGIGQISSEVPQNLSASRPQDRQFILSSKKLLLSDSGFYLCAWSQGKFSSGNTIYFGEGSWLTVV.

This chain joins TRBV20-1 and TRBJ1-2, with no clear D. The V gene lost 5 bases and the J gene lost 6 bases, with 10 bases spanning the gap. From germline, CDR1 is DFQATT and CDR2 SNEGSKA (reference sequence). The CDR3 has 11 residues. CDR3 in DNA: TGCAGTGCTCATATACTTAATGGCTACACCTTC. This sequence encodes CSAHILNGYTF.

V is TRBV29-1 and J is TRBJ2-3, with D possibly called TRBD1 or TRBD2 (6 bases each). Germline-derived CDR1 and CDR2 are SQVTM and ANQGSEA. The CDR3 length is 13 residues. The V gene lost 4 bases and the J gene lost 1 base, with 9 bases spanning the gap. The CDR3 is CSVGGTRTDTQYF. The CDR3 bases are TGCAGCGTTGGCGGGACACGCACAGATACGCAGTATTTT.

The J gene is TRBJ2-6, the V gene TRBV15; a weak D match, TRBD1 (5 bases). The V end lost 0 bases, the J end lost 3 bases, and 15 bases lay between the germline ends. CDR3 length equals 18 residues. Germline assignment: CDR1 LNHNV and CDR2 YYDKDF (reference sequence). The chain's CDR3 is CATSRDQGRSGGANVLTF. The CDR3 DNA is TGTGCCACCAGCAGAGATCAGGGCCGCTCTGGTGGGGCCAACGTCCTGACTTTC.

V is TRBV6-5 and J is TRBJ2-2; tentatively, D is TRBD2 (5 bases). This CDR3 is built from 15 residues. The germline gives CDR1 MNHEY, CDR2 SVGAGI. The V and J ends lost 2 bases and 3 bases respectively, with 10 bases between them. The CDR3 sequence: CASSYEGLDTGELFF. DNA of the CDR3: TGTGCCAGCAGTTACGAGGGTTTGGACACCGGGGAGCTGTTTTTT.

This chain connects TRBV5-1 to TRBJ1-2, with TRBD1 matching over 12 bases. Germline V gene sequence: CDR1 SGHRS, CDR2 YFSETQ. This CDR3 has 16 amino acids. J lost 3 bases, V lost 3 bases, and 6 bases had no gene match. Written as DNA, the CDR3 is TGCGCCAGCAGCTGGATGGGACAGGGGGCTGACTATGGCTACACCTTC. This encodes CASSWMGQGADYGYTF.

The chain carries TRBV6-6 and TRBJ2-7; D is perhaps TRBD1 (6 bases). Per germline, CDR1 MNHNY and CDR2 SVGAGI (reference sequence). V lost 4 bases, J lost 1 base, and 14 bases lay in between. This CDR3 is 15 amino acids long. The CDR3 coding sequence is TGTGCCAGCAGTTCCCGGGACACCAGGTCCTACGAGCAGTACTTC. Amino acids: CASSSRDTRSYEQYF.

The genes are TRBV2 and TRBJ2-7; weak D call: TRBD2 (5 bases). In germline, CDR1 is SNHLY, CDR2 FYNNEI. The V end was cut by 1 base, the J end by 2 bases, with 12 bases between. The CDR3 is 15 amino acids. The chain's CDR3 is CASSEDGVGTYEQYF. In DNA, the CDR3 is TGTGCCAGCAGTGAAGACGGGGTTGGCACCTACGAGCAGTACTTC.